This T cell receptor beta chain was identified during a study of memory CD4+ T cells and cytomegalovirus serostatus. Study conclusions and caveats: The CMV-associated TCR signature appears largely within the CD4+ memory repertoire.

This clone was observed a single time. The antigen is not known. Germline loops: CDR1 DFQATT, CDR2 SNEGSKA (reference sequence). V lost 2 bases and J lost 10; bases outside the gene matches: 3. This CDR3 has 11 amino acids. Clones were read by immunoSEQ multiplex PCR, and TCRdb kept only the in-frame ones, dropping some. The sample yields about 75,000 clones, 78% seen once. The sort gate was single viable CD3+CD4+CD8-CD45RO+ cells for memory CD4+ T cells. The receptor's source is an adult in good health and CMV-seropositive. What was sequenced was memory CD4+ T cells from blood. This sequence joins TRBV20-1 and TRBJ1-2; TRBD1 matches 8 bases. CDR3 region: CSARQGALYTF. The CDR3 nucleotides are TGCAGTGCTAGACAGGGGGCCCTCTACACCTTC.